This TCR beta chain was obtained from a study of T-cell reconstitution after alpha-beta-depleted transplantation in children. CDR1 LNHNV and CDR2 YYDKDF come from the germline V gene (reference sequence). Trimming at V came to 0 bases and at J to 0 bases, leaving 8 bases not matched to a gene. The CDR3 runs 18 residues. Using unique molecular identifiers, the investigators prepared the TCRbeta library. Each CDR3 protein is one row after TCRdb ran MiXCR on the PCR reads. The repertoire holds about 980,000 distinct CDR3 sequences, with under 30% as singletons. A few counts support this clonotype. The chain uses TRBV15 and TRBJ2-3; 8 bases are a match to TRBD2. Material: PBMCs, mostly from graft donor cells, obtained 360 days after TCRalphabeta/CD19-depleted stem cell transplant. The clonotype originates from a boy less than two years old who had a stem cell transplant for SCID, so the T cells may come from the graft donor. CDR3 sequence (DNA): TGTGCCACCAGCAGAGACCAAAAAAGCGGGGGAAGCACAGATACGCAGTATTTT. Translated, it gives CATSRDQKSGGSTDTQYF. The entire variable domain, with the rest obtained from reference TRBV15 and TRBJ2-3, is as follows: DAMVIQNPRYQVTQFGKPVTLSCSQTLNHNVMYWYQQKSSQAPKLLFHYYDKDFNNEADTPDNFQSRRPNTSFCFLDIRSPGLGDTAMYLCATSRDQKSGGSTDTQYFGPGTRLTVL.